The sequence of this T cell receptor beta chain was determined in a study of blood T cell repertoires in COVID-19. Method: immunoSEQ multiplex PCR; TCRdb's copy keeps in-frame clones and lacks some. Altogether fewer than 150,000 clones are present, approximately 87% being singletons, with the ten largest covering about 4%. This CDR3 spans 16 amino acids. Looked up from germline, CDR1 is KGHSH and CDR2 is LQKENI. V dropped 2 bases and J dropped 3; count of bases not matched to a gene: 10. The receptor's source is a man aged 45-65 years in a cohort exposed to, infected with or recovered from COVID-19 (not recorded which). Material: PBMCs or T cells enriched from blood (not recorded which). The chain carries TRBV18 and TRBJ2-7; TRBD2 agrees at 7 bases. In DNA, the CDR3 is TGTGCCAGCTCACCAGGAAGTGGTACGGGAGGCTACGAGCAGTACTTC. Translated, it gives CASSPGSGTGGYEQYF.